What follows describes a single T cell receptor beta chain. Which antigen it targets is not known. No quality values exist for individual bases; no much larger clone is one base distant. The library was produced with the immunoSEQ multiplex PCR assay. For the multiplex PCR, a mixture combining 60 forward primers for TCR Vbeta segments and 13 reverse primers for TCR Jbeta segments was used. The CDR3 region of rearranged TCR beta genes was amplified from genomic DNA by a multiplex PCR assay. The Illumina HiSeq System was used to sequence the amplified TCR beta libraries as 87-base-pair reads. The study's own analysis went as follows. A later analysis counted about 82 million unique TCR beta chains across the roughly 700 repertoires, and some 11 million of these chains were shared by at least two donors. A nearest-neighbor algorithm error-corrected the raw reads and collapsed the reads into unique sequences, merging closely related sequences to remove PCR and sequencing errors. CDR3 sequences were aligned to IMGT reference sequences to assign V, D and J gene segments. Each retained sequence needed at least a six-nucleotide match to both a V gene segment and a J gene segment. A rearrangement counted as productive if the CDR3 had no stop codons and remained in frame with V and J, and every other rearrangement counted as non-productive. Following IMGT convention, CDR3 was defined as the stretch from the second conserved V-encoded cysteine to the conserved J-encoded phenylalanine. The earlier analysis of fewer than 700 of the donors excluded sequences that lacked an unambiguous match to a single V gene segment. An earlier analysis of just under 600 of the donors called V segments functional above 56.7% productive rearrangements and segregating when the between-donor standard deviation exceeded 5%. A statistical classification framework was built for diagnosing cytomegalovirus status from the catalog of TCR beta chain sequences. A later analysis assigned V and J genes by comparing TCR nucleotide sequences with IMGT/GENE-DB human TR gene sequences. In a later analysis, CDR3 sequences and most-parsimonious VDJ recombination scenarios were assigned using the TCRdist pipeline. In a later analysis, each TCR beta chain was defined by its CDR3 amino acid sequence together with its V-gene family, and reads lacking a unique V-gene family were excluded. To address suspected cross-contamination and a sequencing artifact, a later analysis removed 592 highly shared, low-generation-probability nucleotide sequences. In a later analysis, a clonal expansion index for each public chain was calculated from normalized within-repertoire ranks of inferred template counts. Generation probabilities in a later analysis came from a VDJ recombination model fitted to out-of-frame rearrangements, and those results were checked against IGoR. In a later analysis, hypergeometric tests were used to score TCR-TCR, TCR-HLA and TCR-CMV co-occurrence, with a repertoire-size bias correction applied to TCR pairs. In a later analysis, false discovery rates were estimated by permuting HLA or CMV assignments 20 times. In a later analysis, co-occurring TCRs were grouped using DBSCAN, with TCRdist sequence similarity added in when clustering inside HLA-allele-positive subsets. Co-occurrence clustering excluded repertoires with fewer than 30,000 or more than 120,000 public chains, plus five with anomalous nucleotide sharing. TCRdb limited this immuneACCESS table to in-frame rearrangements with V and J called. A share of clones is missing; checked studies link under half to unresolved V genes, and the rest is unexplained. V, J and clone size reflect that table, while D and trimming were determined from the DNA. A total of roughly 140,000 clones appear in this sample, more than 65% of them only once. The ten largest clonotypes hold about 5.6% of the sample.

The cohort comprised 550 to 700 healthy bone marrow donors. All cohort members were sampled while nominally healthy, although unrecorded immune exposures were likely present. The donor was CMV seropositive and was included in the group of 270 or so seropositive cohort members. A peripheral blood sample was provided by each donor, and peripheral blood mononuclear cells were used for TCR beta sequencing. Genomic DNA was extracted from the blood cell samples with the Qiagen DNeasy Blood Extraction Kit. The record originates from a study of cytomegalovirus exposure and HLA in healthy donors (dated by TCRdb to 2015 to 2018). Study-wide context: In an earlier analysis of 550 to 750 of the donors, 276 Gb of sequence data and about 110 million unique TCR beta sequences from roughly 180 million T cells were reported. Several DR-DQ haplotypes were treated as single units for association and clustering because of strong linkage in the cohort. Every discovery cohort repertoire had been produced on one sequencing platform. The genetic ancestry cluster associated with self-reported Caucasian donors included 70% to 85% of the approximately 430 genotyped donors. A later genetic analysis used genome-wide SNP genotypes for about 65% of the roughly 700 donors, treating that subset as a discovery cohort. Along with the approximately 700-subject first cohort, a separate validation cohort of more than 90 different subjects was used. To predict cytomegalovirus infection status, the study brought together high-throughput TCR immunosequencing, statistical association of individual TCRs with disease status, and machine learning. A later analysis re-examined previously published TCR beta repertoires from more than 550 donors and added high-resolution HLA genotyping to investigate patterns of TCR occurrence. The aim of the study was to test whether cataloging public T cell receptors could identify signatures of past pathogen exposure. Class I and class II HLA loci were covered by the typing at four-digit resolution. Across some 400 genotyped donors of the cohort, an average of approximately 200,000 unique TCR beta nucleotide sequences per donor were sequenced, and around 19% of those sequences were non-productive. Approximately 300 gigabases of sequencing data and approximately 92 million unique TCR sequences made up an early release that covered 500 to 700 HLA-typed donors. An earlier analysis of roughly 600 of the donors used high-throughput TCR beta sequencing to judge whether each TCR beta V gene segment behaved as functional or pseudogenic. The T cell repertoires of under 750 subjects were profiled by immunosequencing and related to cytomegalovirus serostatus. Typing coverage differed by locus: A, B, C, DRB1 and DQB1 were typed in about 629-630 donors, DQA1 in approximately 520, DPA1 in around 580, and DPB1 in 472. Donor age, sex, ethnicity and CMV serostatus were compiled together with the repertoire data. The later analysis used no new phenotypic data to find candidate immune exposures, relying instead on TCR beta sequences and their occurrence across donors. On the study overall, not on this receptor specifically: When HLA alleles, especially DR and DQ, strongly co-occurred, attributing TCR associations to individual alleles was difficult. A later analysis associated 15,000 to 20,000 TCR beta sequences with specific HLA alleles at a false discovery rate of 0.05. For the cohort, immune exposure information was limited to CMV serostatus. Linkage disequilibrium might explain the correlated functional status among segregating V segments, but an unknown experimental factor could not be ruled out. In an earlier analysis of some 550 of the donors, most TCR beta V segments were observed in productive rearrangements about 87% or about 30% of the time, broadly matching IMGT annotations. A later analysis found that most CMV-associated TCR beta chains appeared HLA-restricted, with HLA associations seemingly driven largely by CMV exposure. Sequencing depth was assumed to be roughly uniform across donors in the presence/absence analyses, though that assumption may not hold. A later analysis found that HLA-associated TCR beta chains were more clonally expanded and had lower generation probabilities than equally common non-associated chains. The study gave a list of about 150 TCR beta chains associated with cytomegalovirus. While some public TCRs were present in many individuals, most TCR sequences turned up only very rarely across donors. In a later genetic analysis, fewer N-insertions in productive TCRs were reported among donors in an Asian-associated ancestry cluster than the roughly 700-donor mean. Some IMGT-functional V segments, including TRBV6-2 and TRBV6-3, could not be distinguished by the 87-base-pair reads and were therefore excluded. A later genetic analysis associated a missense DCLRE1C variant with V-gene and J-gene trimming of TCR beta chains, and an independent cohort replicated the association. In a later analysis, several top co-occurrence clusters were reported to appear linked to parvovirus B19, influenza, CMV and Epstein-Barr virus. The authors suggested that the approach could potentially be generalized to other disease states and immunological phenotypes. A later analysis found that TCR association rates varied across HLA loci, with DRB1 alleles showing the most associated TCRs and HLA-C alleles the fewest. Because counts were too low, some 16 rarely observed V segments, including chromosome 9 orphons, were excluded from the earlier analysis of 587 of the donors. A cluster of highly shared sequence variants was judged likely to represent a technical artifact of the sequencing pipeline. This cohort had only TCR beta chains sequenced, and the lack of alpha or paired-chain data limited which features could be detected. A further reported finding was that TCR beta sequences accurately predicted the HLA-A and HLA-B alleles for most subjects in the first cohort. Cytomegalovirus status was reported to be diagnosed by the classifier with high specificity and sensitivity in both the original and validation cohorts. Because HLA typing was missing for some donors at each locus, association tests included only the typed subset. In vitro tests confirmed that a few of the cytomegalovirus-associated TCR beta chains recognize cytomegalovirus antigens.

The germline V gene gives CDR1 as MDHEN and CDR2 as SYDVKM. Counted from cysteine to phenylalanine, this CDR3 has 13 amino acids. Only the CDR3 part of the read is kept: 39 bases, read in frame from the first base. V lost 6 bases and J lost 4 bases; the stretch between them is 12 bases long. The specimen sequenced was PBMCs. This receptor chain uses TRBV28 and TRBJ1-2; a tentative D match to TRBD1 spans 5 bases. The receptor's source is a man under 40 in good health and CMV-seropositive. For the CDR3, the sequence is CASSPDKLYGYTF. The nucleotide sequence is TGTGCCAGCAGCCCGGACAAACTCTATGGCTACACCTTC.